The 25 T cell receptor beta chains below come from one sample, sequenced in a study of cytomegalovirus exposure and HLA in healthy donors. PCR primers comprised 60 Vbeta and 13 Jbeta primers. The repertoire was sequenced with immunoSEQ multiplex PCR; TCRdb's copy has only in-frame clones and lacks some. The sample carries roughly 130,000 clones, 80% recorded once. Sequencing used PBMCs. Every receptor here comes from a man aged 35 to 55 in good health and CMV-seronegative.

The rearrangement links TRBV6-5 to TRBJ2-4; D possibly corresponds to TRBD1 (6 bases). The CDR3 extends over 14 amino acids. The germline V gene has CDR1 MNHEY and CDR2 SVGAGI. V was pared by 5 bases and J by 2 bases, with 10 bases between. The CDR3 sequence is CASSPGVSKNIQYF. CDR3 coding DNA: TGTGCCAGCAGTCCAGGGGTTTCCAAAAACATTCAGTACTTC.

This chain uses TRBV28 with TRBJ1-1; D unclear. Germline V gives CDR1 MDHEN, CDR2 SYDVKM. Trimming cost V 4 bases and J 1 base, with 4 bases left between them. The CDR3 consists of 12 residues. The chain's CDR3 is CASSWRNTEAFF. DNA of the CDR3: TGTGCCAGCAGTTGGAGGAACACTGAAGCTTTCTTT.

V is TRBV4-1 and J is TRBJ2-7; tentatively, D is TRBD2 (6 bases). V was cut by 4 bases and J by 3 bases, with 13 bases left in between. CDR3 size: 14 residues. Per the germline V gene, CDR1 is MGHRA and CDR2 is YSYEKL. DNA for the CDR3: TGCGCCAGCAGCCCGGGGGACTGGAACTACGAGCAGTACTTC. It codes for CASSPGDWNYEQYF.

This sequence joins TRBV5-4 and TRBJ1-3; no clear D gene. The germline CDR1 and CDR2 sequences are SGHNT and YYREEE (reference sequence). This CDR3 has 14 residues. Deletions cut 5 bases from V and 0 bases from J, with 9 bases between. The CDR3 DNA reads as TGTGCCAGCAGTACATACCGCTCTGGAAACACCATATATTTT. Translating gives CASSTYRSGNTIYF.

This clone appeared once. This chain uses TRBV6-1 with TRBJ2-5; 12 nucleotides line up with TRBD2. Germline-derived CDR1 and CDR2 are MNHNS and SASEGT. The CDR3 covers 15 residues. V lost 7 bases to trimming and J lost 2 bases; unmatched junction nucleotides: 5. CDR3: CASNRLAGEQETQYF. CDR3 sequence (DNA): TGTGCCAGCAATAGACTAGCGGGAGAGCAAGAGACCCAGTACTTC.

The V call is TRBV14, the J call TRBJ1-1, with 8 bases that match TRBD1. The ends lost 2 bases at V and 3 bases at J; junction bases unmatched: 8. The CDR3 totals 16 residues. Germline V gene lookup returns CDR1 SGHDN and CDR2 FVKESK. CDR3 coding DNA: TGTGCCAGCAGCCAACGACAGGGGCTCCCGGACACTGAAGCTTTCTTT. Its protein is CASSQRQGLPDTEAFF.

V usage is TRBV2 and J usage is TRBJ1-1; D remains ambiguous. The CDR3 loop spans 11 amino acids. CDR1 and CDR2 from the germline V gene are SNHLY and FYNNEI. The CDR3 region is CALRGNTEAFF. DNA for the CDR3: TGTGCACTGCGGGGAAACACTGAAGCTTTCTTT.

The V and J genes are TRBV9 and TRBJ2-2, with D maybe TRBD2 (6 bases). This CDR3 is 16 amino acids long. Germline V gene lookup returns CDR1 SGDLS and CDR2 YYNGEE. With 1 base removed from V and 7 bases from J, the gap between germline ends came to 17 bases. The CDR3 bases are TGTGCCAGCAGCGTACGATTGGGCGGGGATGGCGGGGAGCTGTTTTTT. It specifies CASSVRLGGDGGELFF.

V gene TRBV7-6 combines with J gene TRBJ2-5; 7 bases are a match to TRBD2. The germline gives CDR1 SGHVS, CDR2 FNYEAQ. The CDR3 is 18 amino acids. Trimming cost V 1 base and J 1 base; bases outside gene matches: 12. The CDR3 region is CASSLGVGGTGGQETQYF. CDR3 coding DNA: TGTGCCAGCAGCTTAGGCGTGGGCGGTACGGGGGGCCAAGAGACCCAGTACTTC. Supplemented by reference TRBV7-6 and TRBJ2-5, the full variable domain reads GAGVSQSPRYKVTKRGQDVALRCDPISGHVSLYWYRQALGQGPEFLTYFNYEAQQDKSGLPNDRFSAERPEGSISTLTIQRTEQRDSAMYRCASSLGVGGTGGQETQYFGPGTRLLVL.

The V call is TRBV2, the J call TRBJ2-6, with 9 positions matching TRBD1. The CDR3 is 19 residues long. The germline V gene encodes CDR1 SNHLY and CDR2 FYNNEI. Losses at the gene ends were 8 bases for V and 0 bases for J; bases not matched to a gene: 14. CDR3 sequence: CASPGQGVSLVSGANVLTF. The CDR3 DNA reads as TGTGCCAGCCCGGGACAGGGAGTATCCTTAGTCTCTGGGGCCAACGTCCTGACTTTC.

The rearrangement uses TRBV10-3 and TRBJ1-5; possibly TRBD1 for D (5 bases). V was shortened by 5 bases and J by 8 bases, with 10 bases between the two germline ends. The CDR3 sequence is 12 residues long. In germline, CDR1 is ENHRY, CDR2 SYGVKD. The DNA of the CDR3 is TGTGCCATCAGTCAGGGAAGGGAGCCCCAGCATTTT. Its protein is CAISQGREPQHF.

This chain connects TRBV30 to TRBJ2-5; TRBD2 might be the D (5 bases). The CDR3 contains 15 residues. Between the trimmed V and J ends, which lost 0 bases and 1 base, there was a span of 12 bases. Germline CDR1 and CDR2: GTSNPN and SVGIG (reference sequence). CDR3 sequence: CAWSVHGGSQETQYF. CDR3 nucleotide sequence: TGTGCCTGGAGTGTACACGGCGGGTCCCAAGAGACCCAGTACTTC.

V usage is TRBV19 and J usage is TRBJ2-2; 8 bases fit TRBD1. V lost 5 bases, J lost 0 bases, and 8 bases stayed unmatched. This CDR3 is built from 17 residues. CDR1 is LNHDA and CDR2 is SQIVND in the germline V gene (reference sequence). CDR3 DNA: TGTGCCAGTAGTCCCCAGACAGGGGTTGCGAACACCGGGGAGCTGTTTTTT. The encoded protein is CASSPQTGVANTGELFF.

This clone is a singleton in its sample. The chain links TRBV19 to TRBJ2-1, with D possibly matching TRBD1 (7 bases). This CDR3 has 18 residues. Germline CDR1 is LNHDA and CDR2 is SQIVND (reference sequence). Trimming shortened V by 6 bases and J by 4 bases, and 25 bases separated the two germline ends. CDR3: CASRPTSAGPRGYNEQFF. The DNA of the CDR3 is TGTGCCAGTAGGCCGACTTCGGCGGGGCCCAGGGGGTACAATGAGCAGTTCTTC.

This sequence joins TRBV27 and TRBJ2-2; the match to TRBD1 covers 7 bases. The length of the CDR3 is 16 residues. V trimming: 6 bases; J trimming: 0 bases; junction bases outside the gene matches: 7. Per the germline V gene, CDR1 is MNHEY and CDR2 is SMNVEV (reference sequence). DNA for the CDR3: TGTGCCAGCAGCCACTCCGGGACAGCGAACACCGGGGAGCTGTTTTTT. This codes for CASSHSGTANTGELFF.

V and J are TRBV7-6 and TRBJ1-5; TRBD1 agrees at 7 bases. CDR3 length: 13 residues. Germline V lookup: CDR1 SGHVS, CDR2 FNYEAQ. The J segment lost 6 bases and the V segment lost 5 bases, leaving 4 bases of the junction unmatched. CDR3 nucleotides: TGTGCCAGCAGCCCCAACAGGGGTCAGCCCCAGCATTTT. Translation gives CASSPNRGQPQHF.

This clone was observed a few times. The V and J genes are TRBV4-1 and TRBJ1-5; TRBD1 is a possible D gene (6 bases). The V and J ends lost 4 bases and 4 bases respectively, with 14 bases between them. The germline CDR1 and CDR2 sequences are MGHRA and YSYEKL. The CDR3 is 15 amino acids. This CDR3 reads CASSPYEGDNQPQHF. CDR3 bases: TGCGCCAGCAGCCCGTATGAGGGGGATAATCAGCCCCAGCATTTT.

The chain carries TRBV7-9 and TRBJ2-5; 7 bases align to TRBD1. CDR3 size: 13 residues. The junction had 5 bases not matched to a gene; V was cut back by 5 bases and J by 5 bases. Germline values: CDR1 SEHNR, CDR2 FQNEAQ (reference sequence). As DNA, the CDR3 is TGTGCCAGCAGCCAGGGGGTTAGCGAGACCCAGTACTTC. It specifies CASSQGVSETQYF.

The count of this clone is one. The gene calls are TRBV6-5 and TRBJ1-4; 8 bases are shared with TRBD1. CDR3 size: 16 residues. After removal of 0 bases from V and 3 bases from J, the junction contained 3 bases not matched to a gene. Germline CDR1 is MNHEY and CDR2 is SVGAGI. The CDR3 here is CASSYSDREANEKLFF. DNA of the CDR3: TGTGCCAGCAGTTACTCGGACAGGGAAGCTAATGAAAAACTGTTTTTT.

The rearrangement joins TRBV11-2 to TRBJ1-3; 9 positions match TRBD1. Germline V gives CDR1 SGHAT, CDR2 FQNNGV. This CDR3 is 17 amino acids long. The V gene end was trimmed by 6 bases and the J gene end by 7 bases; junction bases not matched to a gene: 16. CDR3 residues: CASSGQGLHTTLNTIYF. The CDR3 DNA reads TGTGCCAGCAGTGGACAGGGGCTACACACCACTCTGAACACCATATATTTT.

This chain joins TRBV28 and TRBJ2-5; D perhaps matches TRBD2 (5 bases). The end of the DNA is better explained by TRBJ2-7, so the J call may be wrong. The CDR3 loop spans 12 amino acids. The germline V gene encodes CDR1 MDHEN and CDR2 SYDVKM. CDR3 loop: CASKSPAGEQYF. The CDR3 DNA reads as TGTGCCAGCAAATCCCCGGCGGGCGAGCAGTACTTC.

This chain uses TRBV2 with TRBJ2-2, with TRBD2 identical over 11 bases. The V and J ends lost 6 bases and 5 bases, in that order; junction bases with no gene match: 5. Per germline, CDR1 SNHLY and CDR2 FYNNEI. This CDR3 has 15 residues. The CDR3 nucleotides read TGTGCCAGCAGAAAGACTAGCGGGGATACCGGGGAGCTGTTTTTT. Translation gives CASRKTSGDTGELFF.

This sequence joins TRBV7-9 and TRBJ1-1; tentative D call: TRBD1 (6 bases). Germline V gene sequence: CDR1 SEHNR, CDR2 FQNEAQ (reference sequence). The CDR3 is made up of 13 amino acids. Trimming pared 5 bases from V and 5 bases from J, leaving 12 bases between. In DNA, the CDR3 is TGTGCCAGCAGCCCACCGGGGACAACTGAAGCTTTCTTT. Its translation is CASSPPGTTEAFF.

This clone was observed a handful of times. The chain uses TRBV7-9 and TRBJ2-2, with 9 bases lining up with TRBD1. The CDR3 contains 14 residues. Trimming cost V 5 bases and J 11 bases; bases outside gene matches: 9. The germline CDR1 and CDR2 sequences are SEHNR and FQNEAQ (reference sequence). The CDR3 sequence is CASSPGQGAGELFF. CDR3 in DNA: TGTGCCAGCAGCCCGGGACAGGGCGCAGGAGAGCTGTTTTTT.

This clone was observed a single time. Compared with germline, one end of the junction differs, possibly owing to a read error. The chain uses TRBV10-3 and TRBJ2-1, with 11 bases matching TRBD1. The V gene's germline CDR1 is ENHRY and CDR2 SYGVKD. The CDR3 is 13 residues long. The CDR3 spells CAITEGQGGEQFF. The CDR3, as DNA: TGTGCCATCACTGAGGGACAGGGGGGTGAGCAGTTCTTC.